This T cell receptor (beta chain) was recovered during a study of T cell responses to AZD1222 COVID-19 vaccine. V dropped 5 bases and J dropped 6; count of bases not matched to a gene: 9. Germline assignment: CDR1 SEHNR and CDR2 FQNEAQ (reference sequence). This CDR3 has 14 amino acids. The assay was immunoSEQ multiplex PCR, and TCRdb's table has in-frame clones only and misses some. The sample lists about 120,000 clones; more than 85% were seen once. The TCR comes from an adult in good health. This specimen was peripheral blood, taken on day 0 of AZD1222 vaccination. V and J are TRBV7-9 and TRBJ1-1; 7 bases are shared with TRBD1. This chain's CDR3 is CASSPGQLIPEAFF. CDR3 DNA: TGTGCCAGCAGCCCGGGACAGCTGATACCTGAAGCTTTCTTT.